The subject of this entry is one T cell receptor beta chain. This receptor's antigen is unknown. Base qualities are not recorded, but no much larger clone differs from it by a single base. The entry originates in a study of shared clonotypes between healthy human individuals (dated by TCRdb to the early 2020s). Regarding the research as a whole: The cohort included a few men and a couple of women between 18 and 49 years of age. For each donor, three plates each were used for CD4 naive and CD4 memory, two plates were used for CD8 naive, and one plate was used for CD8 memory. Blood TCR repertoires of about five healthy adults were deeply sequenced to estimate repertoire size and the extent of clonotype sharing between individuals. Different laboratories and diverse techniques were used to prepare libraries and sequence TCR repertoires, to increase sequencing depth and limit assay-specific biases. Per donor, leukapheresis produced somewhere between about 0.94 and 9 billion PBMCs. Findings and caveats that apply to the study as a whole: Clonotypes shared by all four sorted-subset donors showed higher generation probabilities than non-shared clonotypes. Naive subsets generally had larger estimated clonotype richness than memory subsets did. Rarefaction of sorted-subset datasets indicated incomplete sequencing despite the large sequencing depth. Sampling was restricted to blood, and TCR repertoires in tissues likely differ from the TCR repertoires found in blood. Across a handful of donors, approximately 5% of naive CD4, approximately 4% of naive CD8, around 2.5% of memory CD4, and roughly 0.4% of memory CD8 clonotypes were shared. The small number of donors limited the genetic and exposure-history diversity represented. Based on pairwise subsampling, the degree of clonotype sharing among donors was expected to be affected by sequencing depth.

Using the deep immunoSEQ assay, multiplex PCR amplified TCR CDR3 regions from genomic DNA. Extracted genomic DNA from each cell subset was spread evenly across all wells of several immunoSEQ 96-well plates, with each plate serving as a replicate. Each replicate PCR for sorted subsets received about 200 ng genomic DNA, equal to about 30,000 T cell genomes. Purified libraries were quantified with a Qubit 3.0 fluorometer, sized on a Bioanalyzer 2100, and re-quantified with the KAPA Library Quantification kit. Each immunoSEQ 96-well plate was sequenced on its own single-read 150-cycle Illumina NextSeq 550 flow cell. On the study's bioinformatics: The immunoSEQ output contained only junctional sequences without quality scores, so filtering could not match that applied to full-length reads. Sequences were annotated with PyIR, a Python wrapper for IgBLAST v1.9, and V/J genes and CDR3 were assigned using IMGT germline references. Reads with weak V/J assignments (E-value above 1e-6), missing CDR3, stop codons, out-of-frame junctions, or ambiguous translated residues were removed. V3J clonotypes were defined as sequences sharing the same inferred V gene, J gene, and CDR3 amino acid sequence. To compute the percentage overlap between repertoires, the number of shared unique clonotypes was divided by the size of the smaller repertoire. Richness of each repertoire was evaluated using RTK rarefaction, the Chao1 estimator, and Recon v2.1 estimates of unobserved clonotypes. Generation probabilities for all TCRbeta clonotypes obtained by the gDNA method from four donors were computed using OLGA. TCRdb mirrors the immuneACCESS table, restricted to in-frame sequences. Some clones are absent from its copies; in checked studies, under half trace to an unresolved V gene, and the reason for the others is unknown. The D gene and trimming were derived from the DNA, and the V and J assignments and clone size from that table. This sample holds some 320,000 clones; around 86% were observed only once. The ten largest account for around 15% of the sample.

Deletion took 2 bases off V and 2 bases off J, with a span of 14 bases between the germline ends. From the cysteine up to the phenylalanine, the CDR3 has a length of 15 residues. The DNA shown is the 45-base CDR3, in frame from base 1. From the germline V gene, CDR1 is SGHDT and CDR2 is YYEEEE. The donors were healthy, HIV-negative adults who had no recently reported acute infections or vaccinations. All donors were Caucasian adults living in Nashville, Tennessee, USA. CD8 memory samples consisted of magnetically selected CD45RO+ cells combined with CCR7-negative CD45RA+ effector memory (TemRA) cells. Blood was collected by leukapheresis, and PBMCs were isolated by Ficoll-Histopaque density gradient centrifugation and then cryopreserved in liquid nitrogen vapor phase. Purity and quantity of every magnetically sorted T cell population were checked by analytical flow cytometry. From each sorted fraction, genomic DNA was isolated and quantified by UV absorbance on a Nanodrop 2000c.

This sequence uses TRBV5-6 and TRBJ2-7, with the D gene possibly TRBD1 or TRBD2, each one fitting 6 bases. The TCR was taken from a man younger than 35 in good health. The sequencing input was memory CD8+ T cells sorted from blood. The cell subset or site label, read with the paper, signifies: CD45RO+ cells pooled with CCR7-negative TemRA cells. The DNA sequence is TGTGCCAGCAGCTTTGGAGGGGGATCCACCTACGAGCAGTACTTC. Its amino acids are CASSFGGGSTYEQYF.